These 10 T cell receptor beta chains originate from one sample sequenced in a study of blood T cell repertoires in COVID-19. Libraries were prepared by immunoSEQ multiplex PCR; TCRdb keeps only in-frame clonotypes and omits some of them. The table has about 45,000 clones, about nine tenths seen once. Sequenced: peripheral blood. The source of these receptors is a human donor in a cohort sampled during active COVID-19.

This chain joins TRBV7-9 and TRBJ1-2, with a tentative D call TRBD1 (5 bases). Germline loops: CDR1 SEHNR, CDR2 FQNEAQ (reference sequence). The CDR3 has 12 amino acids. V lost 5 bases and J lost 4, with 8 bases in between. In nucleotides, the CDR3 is TGTGCCAGCAGCATGACAGCCTATGGCTACACCTTC. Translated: CASSMTAYGYTF.

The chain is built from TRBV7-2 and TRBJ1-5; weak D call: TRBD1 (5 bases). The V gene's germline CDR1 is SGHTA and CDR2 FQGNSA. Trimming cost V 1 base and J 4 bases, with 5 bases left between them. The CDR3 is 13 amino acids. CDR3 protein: CASSLGQNQPQHF. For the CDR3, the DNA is TGTGCCAGCAGCTTAGGACAGAATCAGCCCCAGCATTTT.

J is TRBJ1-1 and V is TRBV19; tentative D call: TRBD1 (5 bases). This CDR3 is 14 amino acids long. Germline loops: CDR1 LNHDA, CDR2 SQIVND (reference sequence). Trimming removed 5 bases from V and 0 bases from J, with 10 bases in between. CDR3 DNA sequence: TGTGCCAGTAGTCAAACAGGTCTGAACACTGAAGCTTTCTTT. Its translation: CASSQTGLNTEAFF. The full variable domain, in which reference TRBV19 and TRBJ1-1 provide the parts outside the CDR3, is DGGITQSPKYLFRKEGQNVTLSCEQNLNHDAMYWYRQDPGQGLRLIYYSQIVNDFQKGDIAEGYSVSREKKESFPLTVTSAQKNPTAFYLCASSQTGLNTEAFFGQGTRLTVV.

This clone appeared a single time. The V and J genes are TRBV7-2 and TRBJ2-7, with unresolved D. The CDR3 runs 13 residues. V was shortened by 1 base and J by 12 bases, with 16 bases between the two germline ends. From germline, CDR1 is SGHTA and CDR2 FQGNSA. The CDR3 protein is CASSLDFLGVWYF. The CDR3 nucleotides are TGTGCCAGCAGCTTAGATTTTCTAGGTGTCTGGTACTTC.

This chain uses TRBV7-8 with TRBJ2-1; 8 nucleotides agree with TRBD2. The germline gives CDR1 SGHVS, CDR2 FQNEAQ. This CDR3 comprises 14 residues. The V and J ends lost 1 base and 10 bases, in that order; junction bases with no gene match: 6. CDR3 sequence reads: CASSLDLRGGEQFF. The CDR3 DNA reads TGTGCCAGCAGCTTAGATCTTCGGGGGGGGGAGCAGTTCTTC.

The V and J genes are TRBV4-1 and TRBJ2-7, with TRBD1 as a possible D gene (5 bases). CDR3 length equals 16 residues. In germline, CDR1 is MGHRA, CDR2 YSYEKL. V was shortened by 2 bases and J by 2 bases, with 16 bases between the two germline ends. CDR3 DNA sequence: TGCGCCAGCAGCCAACCCACCGGCAGGGCCACCTACGAGCAGTACTTC. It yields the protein CASSQPTGRATYEQYF.

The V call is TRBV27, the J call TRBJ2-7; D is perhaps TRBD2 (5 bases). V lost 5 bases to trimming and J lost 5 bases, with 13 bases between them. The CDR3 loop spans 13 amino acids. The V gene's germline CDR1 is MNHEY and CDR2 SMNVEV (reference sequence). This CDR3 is CASSARGSHEQYF. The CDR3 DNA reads TGTGCCAGCAGTGCCCGAGGGAGCCACGAGCAGTACTTC.

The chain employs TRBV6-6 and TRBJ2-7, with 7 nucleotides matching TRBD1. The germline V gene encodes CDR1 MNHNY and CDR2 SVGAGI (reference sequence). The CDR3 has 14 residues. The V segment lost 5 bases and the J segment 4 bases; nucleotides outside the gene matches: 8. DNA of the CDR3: TGTGCCAGCAGTACCCGAGGGGGCAGATACGAGCAGTACTTC. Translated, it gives CASSTRGGRYEQYF.

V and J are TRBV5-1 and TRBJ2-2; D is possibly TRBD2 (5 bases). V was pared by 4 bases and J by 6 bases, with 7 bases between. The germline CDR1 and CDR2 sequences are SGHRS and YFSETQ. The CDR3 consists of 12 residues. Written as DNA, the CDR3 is TGCGCCAGCAGCCCCGGGGCCGGGGAGCTGTTTTTT. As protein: CASSPGAGELFF.

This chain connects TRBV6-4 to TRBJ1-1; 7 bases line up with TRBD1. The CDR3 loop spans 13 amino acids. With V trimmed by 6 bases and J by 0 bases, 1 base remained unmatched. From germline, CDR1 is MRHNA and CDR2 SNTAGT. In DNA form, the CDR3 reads TGTGCCAGCAGCACAGGGGTGAACACTGAAGCTTTCTTT. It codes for CASSTGVNTEAFF.